This T cell receptor (beta chain) derives from a study of blood T cell repertoires in COVID-19. Turning to the study itself: There were acute and convalescent COVID-19 samples, and they came from the United States, Italy and Spain. From T cells, B-cell-depleted T cells, or PBMCs came the material, which was cDNA or gDNA.

Germline V lookup: CDR1 SNHLY, CDR2 FYNNEI. The CDR3 sequence is 15 residues long. Trimming stripped 6 bases from V and 4 bases from J, with 15 bases between. As handled by the study authors: Amplification with reference gene primers provided the estimates of nucleated cell counts. Method: immunoSEQ multiplex PCR; TCRdb's copy keeps in-frame clones and lacks some. The V and J calls and the clone size are those of that table, but D and trimming were determined from the DNA. The sample has roughly 160,000 clones; over 80% are singletons. Two consecutive negative NP/OP PCR tests, clearance, or resolved symptoms defined Cohort 3 recovery.

V gene TRBV2 combines with J gene TRBJ1-4; no reliable D call. The specimen was PBMCs or T cells enriched from blood (not recorded which). This clonotype was obtained from an older woman who had recovered from COVID-19. The DNA of the CDR3 is TGTGCCAGCAGACAGAGATCCCCTCTTAATGAAAAACTGTTTTTT. Translated, it gives CASRQRSPLNEKLFF.